This is a list of T cell receptor beta chains from one sample in a study of PD-1 blockade in mismatch repair-deficient tumors. TCRdb's table, derived via immunoSEQ multiplex PCR, lists solely in-frame clones and lacks some. The data show 30,000 to 45,000 clones, roughly 84% seen once. The sample consisted of PBMCs, taken roughly nine months after starting pembrolizumab. These receptors originate from an adult with mismatch repair-deficient cancer. Each CDR3 is given with its conserved first and last residue. D genes are given only for firm matches. Expanded clones are given a class, and other clones once, few, many or no size at all.

J: TRBJ1-2
V: TRBV30
size: NA
D: TRBD1
DNA: TGTGCCTGGAGTAACGGGAGGGGGCCGGCCGGGGGCTACACCTTC
CDR3: CAWSNGRGPAGGYTF

J: TRBJ2-5
V: TRBV27
size: NA
D: TRBD2
DNA: TGTGCCAGCAGGTTACTAGCGGGAGGGCCCGAGGGAGAGACCCAGTACTTC
CDR3: CASRLLAGGPEGETQYF

J: TRBJ1-2
V: TRBV20-1
size: NA
D: NA
DNA: TGCAGTGCTAGGGCCAACTATGGCTACACCTTC
CDR3: CSARANYGYTF

J: TRBJ2-7
V: TRBV6-1
size: NA
D: TRBD2
DNA: TGTGCCAGCAGAGTTCCTAGCGGGGGGGCCTACGAGCAGTACTTC
CDR3: CASRVPSGGAYEQYF

J: TRBJ1-2
V: TRBV28
size: NA
D: NA
DNA: TGTGCCAGCAGTTTAGGACAGATACCTGGCTACACCTTC
CDR3: CASSLGQIPGYTF

J: TRBJ2-7
V: TRBV7-9
size: NA
D: TRBD2
DNA: TGTGCCAGCAGCGATAGACTAGCGGGAGACTCCTACGAACAGTACTTC
CDR3: CASSDRLAGDSYEQYF

J: TRBJ2-7
V: TRBV7-2
size: once
D: TRBD2
DNA: TGTGCCAGCAGGCCCCCCTCTAGCGGCAAAGGGTACGAGCAGTACTTC
CDR3: CASRPPSSGKGYEQYF

J: TRBJ2-1
V: TRBV5-1
size: NA
D: TRBD2
DNA: TGCGCCAGCAGATGGGGACTAGCGGACTACAATGAGCAGTTCTTC
CDR3: CASRWGLADYNEQFF

J: TRBJ2-1
V: TRBV18
size: NA
D: TRBD2
DNA: TGTGCCAGCTCACCACCGGGTGGCGGGAGTGGCAATGAGCAGTTCTTC
CDR3: CASSPPGGGSGNEQFF

J: TRBJ1-1
V: TRBV4-1
size: NA
D: NA
DNA: TGCGCCAGCAGCCAAGTAAACGGGGTTACTGAAGCTTTCTTT
CDR3: CASSQVNGVTEAFF

J: TRBJ2-5
V: TRBV11-2
size: NA
D: TRBD2
DNA: TGTGCCAGCAGCTTACTAATAGCGGGAGAGATTGGAGAGACCCAGTACTTC
CDR3: CASSLLIAGEIGETQYF

J: TRBJ2-3
V: TRBV9
size: NA
D: TRBD2
DNA: TGTGCCAGCAGCGTAGGACTAGCGGGGTTCCTATTCGGGGATACGCAGTATTTT
CDR3: CASSVGLAGFLFGDTQYF

J: TRBJ1-2
V: TRBV28
size: NA
D: TRBD1
DNA: TGTGCCAGCAGTTTAGGGACAGGGTCGCATGGCTACACCTTC
CDR3: CASSLGTGSHGYTF

J: TRBJ1-4
V: TRBV4-2
size: NA
D: TRBD1
DNA: TGTGCCAGCAGCCAAGGACAGGGCACAACTAATGAAAAACTGTTTTTT
CDR3: CASSQGQGTTNEKLFF

J: TRBJ2-3
V: TRBV7-2
size: NA
D: TRBD2
DNA: TGTGCCAGCAGCCTAAGCGGTCTAGCGGTGCCCCTCACAGATACGCAGTATTTT
CDR3: CASSLSGLAVPLTDTQYF

J: TRBJ2-3
V: TRBV7-3
size: NA
D: NA
DNA: TGTGCCAGCAGCTTAATAGGAATTAGCCCAGATACGCAGTATTTT
CDR3: CASSLIGISPDTQYF

J: TRBJ1-1
V: TRBV2
size: NA
D: NA
DNA: TGTGCCAGCAGTTTATTAGGGGGGAACACTGAAGCTTTCTTT
CDR3: CASSLLGGNTEAFF

J: TRBJ1-6
V: TRBV28
size: few
D: NA
DNA: TGTGCCAGCAGTTTGTGGGCTGGGCAGGGCCATAATTCACCCCTCCACTTT
CDR3: CASSLWAGQGHNSPLHF

J: TRBJ2-1
V: TRBV9
size: once
D: NA
DNA: TGTGCCAGCAGCTCCGACCAGGGGAATGAGCAGTTCTTC
CDR3: CASSSDQGNEQFF

J: TRBJ1-1
V: TRBV28
size: NA
D: TRBD1
DNA: TGTGCCAGCAGGCAACAGGGGGCGCGAACTGAAGCTTTCTTT
CDR3: CASRQQGARTEAFF

J: TRBJ1-1
V: TRBV11-2
size: NA
D: TRBD1
DNA: TGTGCCAGCAGCTTCGAGACAGGGGGTAGCACTGAAGCTTTCTTT
CDR3: CASSFETGGSTEAFF

J: TRBJ1-1
V: TRBV20-1
size: NA
D: NA
DNA: TGCAGTGCTTTCAGGGAGGCTGAAGCTTTCTTT
CDR3: CSAFREAEAFF

J: TRBJ2-5
V: TRBV7-2
size: NA
D: TRBD1
DNA: TGTGCCAGCAGCTCGGACAGGGGTGGAGAGACCCAGTACTTC
CDR3: CASSSDRGGETQYF

J: TRBJ2-7
V: TRBV4-2
size: NA
D: NA
DNA: TGTGCCAGCAGTCAAGTTAAGCCTCCCCTCGAGCAGTACTTC
CDR3: CASSQVKPPLEQYF

J: TRBJ2-5
V: TRBV5-6
size: NA
D: NA
DNA: TGTGCCAGCAGCTTGGCTCATAGGGGGGAGACCCAGTACTTC
CDR3: CASSLAHRGETQYF

J: TRBJ2-3
V: TRBV18
size: NA
D: TRBD1
DNA: TGTGCCAGCACAAGAACAGGACAGGGAAGCACAGATACGCAGTATTTT
CDR3: CASTRTGQGSTDTQYF

J: TRBJ1-1
V: TRBV19
size: few
D: NA
DNA: TGTGCCAGTAGTATGGCGGGGCGCTTGAACACTGAAGCTTTCTTT
CDR3: CASSMAGRLNTEAFF

J: TRBJ1-4
V: TRBV5-1
size: NA
D: NA
DNA: TGCGCCAGCAGCCCGGGGGATGTTAATGAAAAACTGTTTTTT
CDR3: CASSPGDVNEKLFF